This TCR beta chain stems from a study of naive CD8 T cells in extremely preterm neonates. Study results and limitations: Preterm neonates had significantly lower iChao1 richness than other age groups. Preterm neonates shared more CDR3 nucleotide sequences (roughly 2.5%) than older groups.

Peripheral blood came from healthy roughly 16-56 month-old surgical children and healthy nonsmoking adults. The sample holds sorted live naive CD8+ CD45RA+CCR7+ T cells. The CDR3 extends over 13 amino acids. Germline CDR1 and CDR2: SGHTA and FQGTGA. Trimming took off 5 bases at V and 5 bases at J, with 13 bases between the two ends. The protocol was immunoSEQ multiplex PCR, while the TCRdb copy is restricted to in-frame clones and leaves out a portion. Altogether around 5,000 clones are present, approximately 97% being singletons, with the ten largest covering 0.38%. On this clone itself: Its antigen is undetermined.

The clonotype originates from a human donor in good health. The material sequenced was naive CD8+ T cells from blood. V is TRBV7-3 and J is TRBJ2-7, with a weak D call TRBD1 (6 bases). CDR3 in amino acids: CASSGRSGDEQYF. CDR3 nucleotides: TGTGCCAGCAGCGGACGGTCAGGGGACGAGCAGTACTTC. Variable domain in full (rest from reference TRBV7-3 and TRBJ2-7): GAGVSQTPSNKVTEKGKYVELRCDPISGHTALYWYRQSLGQGPEFLIYFQGTGAADDSGLPNDRFFAVRPEGSVSTLKIQRTERGDSAVYLCASSGRSGDEQYFGPGTRLTVT.